This T cell receptor (beta chain) is drawn from a study of cytomegalovirus exposure and HLA in healthy donors. Study overall: Out of 180 million or so T cells, an earlier analysis found over 90 million unique TCR beta sequences in total. In an early release, HLA-typed donors contributed tens of millions of unique TCR sequences.

V shed 7 bases and J shed 2 bases, with 15 bases lying between them. This CDR3 has 15 amino acids. Germline loops: CDR1 LGHNT, CDR2 FRNRAP. As for this clone: Antigen: not known.

Whole-study results and caveats: Among TCR beta chains, those listed as cytomegalovirus-associated numbered over 150. Sequencing depth roughly uniform across donors was assumed in presence/absence analyses.

Researchers ran the PCR with 60 Vbeta and 13 Jbeta primers. Sequencing used immunoSEQ multiplex PCR; TCRdb keeps in-frame clones, though not all of them. The sample holds roughly 97,000 clones, about 79% seen once. Material: PBMCs. V is TRBV12-5 and J is TRBJ1-5; maybe TRBD1 (5 bases). The receptor was derived from a man aged 55 to 70 in good health and CMV-seropositive. CDR3 loop: CASAGGGTGNQPQHF. In nucleotides, the CDR3 is TGTGCTAGTGCCGGTGGAGGGACGGGCAATCAGCCCCAGCATTTT.